A selection of T cell receptor beta chains follows, all from one sample in a study of regulatory T cells in long-lasting Graves disease. TCRdb re-called the multiplex PCR reads through MiXCR, storing one row per CDR3 protein. The repertoire holds some 280,000 distinct CDR3 sequences, with around 21% as singletons. Source: peripheral blood mononuclear cells (PBMCs), taken when the disease was refractory, from a patient treated with antithyroid drugs. These receptors all come from a female donor with Graves disease. Both conserved end residues are part of each CDR3. A D gene is named only where the DNA matches it firmly. Rows may omit the clone size; those that give it use once, few, many or a size class.

TRBV20-1	TRBJ1-6	-	few	CSARDGTVNSPLHF	TGCAGTGCTAGAGATGGCACAGTCAATTCACCCCTCCACTTT
TRBV15	TRBJ1-6	TRBD1	many	CATSRVGTAYSPLHF	TGTGCCACCAGCAGGGTTGGGACAGCGTATTCACCCCTCCACTTT
TRBV10-3	TRBJ2-7	-	-	CAISGQGHYEQYF	TGTGCCATCAGTGGACAAGGACACTACGAGCAGTACTTC
TRBV29-1	TRBJ2-7	-	many	CSVGRDNGYYEQYF	TGCAGCGTTGGTAGGGACAATGGTTACTACGAGCAGTACTTC
TRBV28	TRBJ2-1	TRBD2	-	CASSSQFLTSGKYNEQFF	TGTGCCAGCAGTTCCCAGTTTTTGACCAGCGGGAAGTACAATGAGCAGTTCTTC
TRBV2	TRBJ2-5	-	many	CASSKGAETQYF	TGTGCCAGCAGTAAAGGGGCAGAGACCCAGTACTTC
TRBV5-1	TRBJ2-5	-	few	CASSLHQETQYF	TGCGCCAGCAGCTTACACCAAGAGACCCAGTACTTC
TRBV28	TRBJ2-7	-	many	CASSLRDHEQYF	TGTGCCAGCAGTCTCAGGGACCACGAGCAGTACTTC
TRBV4-1	TRBJ2-5	-	-	CASSQDRGFQETQYF	TGCGCCAGCAGCCAAGATAGGGGGTTCCAAGAGACCCAGTACTTC
TRBV6-2/TRBV6-3	TRBJ2-7	-	many	CASSPQGSEQYF	TGTGCCAGCAGCCCGCAGGGGTCCGAGCAGTACTTC
TRBV6-1	TRBJ2-7	-	-	CASSVPGDEQYF	TGTGCCAGCAGTGTGCCAGGGGACGAGCAGTACTTC
TRBV4-1	TRBJ2-3	-	-	CASSQEARRTDTQYF	TGCGCCAGCAGCCAAGAGGCTAGGCGCACAGATACGCAGTATTTT
TRBV6-2/TRBV6-3	TRBJ2-6	-	-	CASSVGGPGANVLTF	TGTGCCAGCAGTGTCGGGGGACCTGGGGCCAACGTCCTGACTTTC
TRBV7-8	TRBJ2-5	-	few	CASSLDFWQKETQYF	TGTGCCAGCAGCTTAGATTTCTGGCAAAAAGAGACCCAGTACTTC
TRBV6-5	TRBJ2-7	TRBD1	-	CASSYLGVGTESYEQYF	TGTGCCAGCAGTTACTTGGGAGTGGGGACAGAGTCCTACGAGCAGTACTTC
TRBV12-3/TRBV12-4	TRBJ2-5	TRBD1	many	CASSLMDRARETQYF	TGTGCCAGCAGTTTAATGGACAGGGCCCGGGAGACCCAGTACTTC
TRBV28	TRBJ2-3	TRBD1	-	CASRPDRGLTDTQYF	TGTGCCAGCAGGCCCGACAGGGGGCTCACAGATACGCAGTATTTT
TRBV7-2	TRBJ2-6	TRBD2	few	CASSSTARGGRVSGANVLTF	TGTGCCAGCAGTTCAACGGCCAGGGGCGGGAGGGTCTCTGGGGCCAACGTCCTGACTTTC
TRBV13	TRBJ1-4	-	-	CASSLQRRNEKLFF	TGTGCCAGCAGCTTACAACGGCGGAATGAAAAACTGTTTTTT
TRBV9	TRBJ2-7	-	-	CASGGGYEQYF	TGTGCCAGCGGGGGTGGCTACGAGCAGTACTTC
TRBV6-2/TRBV6-3	TRBJ1-2	-	many	CASSYSQDTANYGYTF	TGTGCCAGCAGTTACTCGCAGGACACCGCTAACTATGGCTACACCTTC
TRBV7-9	TRBJ2-7	TRBD1	many	CASSGAGQGAYEQYF	TGTGCCAGCAGCGGCGCGGGACAGGGTGCCTACGAGCAGTACTTC
TRBV20-1	TRBJ2-2	TRBD2	many	CSVGGTGTGELFF	TGCAGTGTGGGGGGGACTGGGACCGGGGAGCTGTTTTTT
TRBV13	TRBJ2-7	-	few	CASSSSFDQGGHYEQYF	TGTGCCAGCAGCTCATCCTTCGACCAGGGGGGGCACTACGAGCAGTACTTC
TRBV7-9	TRBJ2-7	TRBD1	many	CASSQGTGGEQYF	TGTGCCAGCAGCCAGGGGACAGGTGGAGAGCAGTACTTC
TRBV28	TRBJ2-5	TRBD2	-	CASRTSGQGTQYF	TGTGCCAGCAGAACTAGCGGACAAGGGACCCAGTACTTC
TRBV7-9	TRBJ2-2	-	-	CASSLAGVSTGELFF	TGTGCCAGCAGCTTAGCGGGAGTGAGCACCGGGGAGCTGTTTTTT
TRBV10-3	TRBJ1-2	TRBD1	many	CAISADRADGYTF	TGTGCCATCAGCGCCGACAGGGCAGATGGCTACACCTTC
TRBV20-1	TRBJ1-1	-	few	CSASWDLWAFF	TGCAGTGCTTCATGGGACCTGTGGGCTTTCTTT
TRBV19	TRBJ1-5	-	-	CAGSTLTEVNQPQHF	TGTGCCGGTAGTACCTTGACGGAGGTCAATCAGCCCCAGCATTTT
TRBV7-9	TRBJ2-4	-	few	CASSRLVSTGENQNIQYF	TGTGCCAGCAGCCGGCTTGTTTCGACGGGGGAGAACCAAAACATTCAGTACTTC
TRBV29-1	TRBJ2-2	TRBD2	-	CSVEAGGGELFF	TGCAGCGTTGAGGCGGGAGGGGGGGAGCTGTTTTTT
TRBV12-3/TRBV12-4	TRBJ2-7	-	few	CASTPGDEQYF	TGTGCCAGCACCCCTGGGGACGAGCAGTACTTC
TRBV28	TRBJ2-4	-	few	CASSQDNFKNIQYF	TGTGCCAGCAGCCAGGACAACTTCAAAAACATTCAGTACTTC
TRBV9	TRBJ2-5	-	few	CASSARGITQETQYF	TGTGCCAGCAGCGCCAGGGGAATAACTCAAGAGACCCAGTACTTC
TRBV11-2	TRBJ2-2	-	few	CASSPGFTNTGELFF	TGTGCCAGCAGCCCGGGCTTTACGAACACCGGGGAGCTGTTTTTT
TRBV28	TRBJ2-7	-	many	CASSFRAYEQYF	TGTGCCAGCAGTTTTCGTGCCTACGAGCAGTACTTC
TRBV29-1	TRBJ1-1	-	few	CSVAGLANTEAFF	TGCAGCGTAGCCGGACTGGCCAACACTGAAGCTTTCTTT